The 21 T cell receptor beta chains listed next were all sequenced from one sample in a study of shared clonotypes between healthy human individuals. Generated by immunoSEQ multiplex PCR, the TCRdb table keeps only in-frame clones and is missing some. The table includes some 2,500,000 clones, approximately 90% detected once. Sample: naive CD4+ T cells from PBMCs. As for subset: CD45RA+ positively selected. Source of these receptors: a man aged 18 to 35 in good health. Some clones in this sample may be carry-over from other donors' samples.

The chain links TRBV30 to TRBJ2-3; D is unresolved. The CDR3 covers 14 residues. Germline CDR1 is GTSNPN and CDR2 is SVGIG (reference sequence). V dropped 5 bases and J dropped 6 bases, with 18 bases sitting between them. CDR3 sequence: CAWAGKRPTDTQYF. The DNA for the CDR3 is TGTGCCTGGGCCGGAAAGAGGCCCACTGATACGCAGTATTTT.

The CDR3 DNA is TGTGCCAGCTCACTCTTAGGGAGCGGGATGTTAAACACCGGGGAGCTGTTTTTT. Translating it yields CASSLLGSGMLNTGELFF. The V and J genes are TRBV18 and TRBJ2-2, with TRBD2 matching 7 bases. V lost 4 bases and J lost 2; bases outside the gene matches: 13. Germline V gives CDR1 KGHSH, CDR2 LQKENI. This CDR3 is 18 amino acids long.

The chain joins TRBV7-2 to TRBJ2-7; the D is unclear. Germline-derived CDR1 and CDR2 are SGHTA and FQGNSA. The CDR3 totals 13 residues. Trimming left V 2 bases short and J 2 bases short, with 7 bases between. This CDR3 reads CASSLSAPYEQYF. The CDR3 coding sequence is TGTGCCAGCAGCTTAAGCGCACCCTACGAGCAGTACTTC.

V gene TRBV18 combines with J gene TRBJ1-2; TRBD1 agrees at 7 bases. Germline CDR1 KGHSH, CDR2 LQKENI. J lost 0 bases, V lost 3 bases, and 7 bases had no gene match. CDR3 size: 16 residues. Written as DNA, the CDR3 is TGTGCCAGCTCACCCGGGACAGCCTCCTCTAACTATGGCTACACCTTC. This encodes CASSPGTASSNYGYTF. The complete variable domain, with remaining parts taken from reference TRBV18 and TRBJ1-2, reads NAGVMQNPRHLVRRRGQEARLRCSPMKGHSHVYWYRQLPEEGLKFMVYLQKENIIDESGMPKERFSAEFPKEGPSILRIQQVVRGDSAAYFCASSPGTASSNYGYTFGSGTRLTVV.

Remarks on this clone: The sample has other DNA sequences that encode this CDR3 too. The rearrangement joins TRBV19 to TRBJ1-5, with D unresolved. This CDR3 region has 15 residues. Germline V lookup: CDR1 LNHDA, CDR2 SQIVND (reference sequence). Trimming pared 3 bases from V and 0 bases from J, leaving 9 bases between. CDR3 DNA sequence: TGTGCCAGTAGTATCAGAGTTTATAGCAATCAGCCCCAGCATTTT. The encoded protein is CASSIRVYSNQPQHF.

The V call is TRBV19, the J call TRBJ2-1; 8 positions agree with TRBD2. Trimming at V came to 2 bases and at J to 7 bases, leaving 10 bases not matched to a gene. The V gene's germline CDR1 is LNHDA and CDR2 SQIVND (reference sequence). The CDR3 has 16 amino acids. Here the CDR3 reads CASSIWVGTRSNEQFF. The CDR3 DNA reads TGTGCCAGTAGTATATGGGTCGGGACTAGGTCAAATGAGCAGTTCTTC.

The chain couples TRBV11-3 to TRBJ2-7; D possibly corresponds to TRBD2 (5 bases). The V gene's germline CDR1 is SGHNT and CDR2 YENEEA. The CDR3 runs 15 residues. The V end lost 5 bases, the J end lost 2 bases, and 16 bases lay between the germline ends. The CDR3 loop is CASSPEATGTYEQYF. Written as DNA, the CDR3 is TGTGCCAGCAGCCCAGAGGCCACGGGGACCTACGAGCAGTACTTC.

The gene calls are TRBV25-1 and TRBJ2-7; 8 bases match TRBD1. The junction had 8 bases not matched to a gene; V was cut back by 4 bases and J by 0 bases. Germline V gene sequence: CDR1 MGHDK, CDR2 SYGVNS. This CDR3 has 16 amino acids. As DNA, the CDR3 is TGTGCCAGCAGTGCCTACACCGGGACAGGCTCCTACGAGCAGTACTTC. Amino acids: CASSAYTGTGSYEQYF.

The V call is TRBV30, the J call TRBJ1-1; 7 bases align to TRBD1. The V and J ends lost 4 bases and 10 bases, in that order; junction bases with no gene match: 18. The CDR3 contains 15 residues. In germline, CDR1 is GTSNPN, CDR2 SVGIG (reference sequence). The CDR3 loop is CAWTGHGTARGGAFF. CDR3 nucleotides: TGTGCCTGGACCGGCCACGGGACAGCCCGGGGAGGAGCTTTCTTT.

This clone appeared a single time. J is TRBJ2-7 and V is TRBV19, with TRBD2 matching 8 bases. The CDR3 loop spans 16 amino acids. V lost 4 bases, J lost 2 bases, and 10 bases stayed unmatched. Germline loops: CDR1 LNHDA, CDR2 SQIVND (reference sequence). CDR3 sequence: CASSRRSSGPAYEQYF. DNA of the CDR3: TGTGCCAGTAGTAGGCGGTCTAGCGGGCCTGCCTACGAGCAGTACTTC.

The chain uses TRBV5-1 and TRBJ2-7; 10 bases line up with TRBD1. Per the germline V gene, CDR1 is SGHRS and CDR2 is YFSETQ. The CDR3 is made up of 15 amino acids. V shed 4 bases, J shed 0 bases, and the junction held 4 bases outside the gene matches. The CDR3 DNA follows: TGCGCCAGCAGCAGGACAGGGGGTGCCTCCTACGAGCAGTACTTC. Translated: CASSRTGGASYEQYF.

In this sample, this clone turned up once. The CDR3 region is CASSGRTGSSMGTQYF. In DNA, the CDR3 is TGTGCCAGCAGTGGCCGGACCGGGTCTTCCATGGGGACCCAGTACTTC. This chain joins TRBV28 and TRBJ2-5; D unclear. The CDR3 loop spans 16 amino acids. Trimming removed 5 bases at V and 7 bases at J, with 23 bases between. The V gene's germline CDR1 is MDHEN and CDR2 SYDVKM.

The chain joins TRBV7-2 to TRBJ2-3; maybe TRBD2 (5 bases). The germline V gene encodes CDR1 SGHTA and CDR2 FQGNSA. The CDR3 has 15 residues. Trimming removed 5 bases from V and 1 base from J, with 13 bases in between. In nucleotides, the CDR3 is TGTGCCAGCAGCCCCGTACACGGGGGCACAGATACGCAGTATTTT. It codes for CASSPVHGGTDTQYF.

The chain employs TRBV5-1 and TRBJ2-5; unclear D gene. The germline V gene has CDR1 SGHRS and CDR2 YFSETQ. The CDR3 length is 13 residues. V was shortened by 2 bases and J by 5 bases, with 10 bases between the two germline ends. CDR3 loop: CASSFDLGETQYF. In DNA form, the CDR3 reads TGCGCCAGCAGCTTCGATTTAGGGGAGACCCAGTACTTC.

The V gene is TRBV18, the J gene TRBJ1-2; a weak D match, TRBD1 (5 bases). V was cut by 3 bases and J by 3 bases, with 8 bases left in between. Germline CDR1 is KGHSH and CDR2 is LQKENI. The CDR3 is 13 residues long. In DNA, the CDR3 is TGTGCCAGCTCACCGGGGGTAGACTATGGCTACACCTTC. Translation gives CASSPGVDYGYTF.

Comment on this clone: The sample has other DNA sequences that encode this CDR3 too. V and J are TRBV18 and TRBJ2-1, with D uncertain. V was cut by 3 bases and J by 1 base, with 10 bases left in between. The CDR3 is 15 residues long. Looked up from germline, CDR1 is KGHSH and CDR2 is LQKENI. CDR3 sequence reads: CASSPVGSSYNEQFF. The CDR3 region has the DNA TGTGCCAGCTCACCTGTCGGATCTTCCTACAATGAGCAGTTCTTC.

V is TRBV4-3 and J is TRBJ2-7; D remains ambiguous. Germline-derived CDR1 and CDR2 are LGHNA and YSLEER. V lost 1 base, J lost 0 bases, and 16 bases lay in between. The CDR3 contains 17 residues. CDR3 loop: CASSQGQVGPSSYEQYF. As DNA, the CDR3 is TGCGCCAGCAGCCAAGGTCAGGTTGGGCCTAGCTCCTACGAGCAGTACTTC.

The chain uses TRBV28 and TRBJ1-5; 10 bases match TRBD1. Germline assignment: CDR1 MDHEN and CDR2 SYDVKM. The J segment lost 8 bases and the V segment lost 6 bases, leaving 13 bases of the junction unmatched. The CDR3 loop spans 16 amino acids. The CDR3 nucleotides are TGTGCCAGCAGCGACCCGGGACAGGGGAATAGGGAGCCCCAGCATTTT. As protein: CASSDPGQGNREPQHF.

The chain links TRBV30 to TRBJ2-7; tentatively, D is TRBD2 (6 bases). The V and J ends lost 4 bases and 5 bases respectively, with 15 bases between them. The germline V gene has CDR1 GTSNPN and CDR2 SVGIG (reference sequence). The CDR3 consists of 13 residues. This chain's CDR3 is CAWNPGGINEQYF. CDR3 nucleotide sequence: TGTGCCTGGAACCCCGGGGGAATCAACGAGCAGTACTTC.

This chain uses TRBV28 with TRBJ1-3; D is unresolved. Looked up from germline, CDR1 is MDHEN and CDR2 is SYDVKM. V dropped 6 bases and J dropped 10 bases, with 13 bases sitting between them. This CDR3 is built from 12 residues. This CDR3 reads CASRALGRTIYF. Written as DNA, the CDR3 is TGTGCCAGCAGGGCCTTGGGGAGGACCATATATTTT. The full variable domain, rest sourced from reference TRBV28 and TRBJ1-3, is DVKVTQSSRYLVKRTGEKVFLECVQDMDHENMFWYRQDPGLGLRLIYFSYDVKMKEKGDIPEGYSVSREKKERFSLILESASTNQTSMYLCASRALGRTIYFGEGSWLTVV.

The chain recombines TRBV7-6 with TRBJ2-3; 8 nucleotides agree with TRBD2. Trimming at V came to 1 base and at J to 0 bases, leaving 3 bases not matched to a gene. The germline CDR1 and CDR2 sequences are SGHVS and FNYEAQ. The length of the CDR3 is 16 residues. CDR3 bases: TGTGCCAGCAGCTTAGATATAGCGGGAAGCACAGATACGCAGTATTTT. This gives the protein CASSLDIAGSTDTQYF. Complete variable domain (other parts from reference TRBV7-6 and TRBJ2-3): GAGVSQSPRYKVTKRGQDVALRCDPISGHVSLYWYRQALGQGPEFLTYFNYEAQQDKSGLPNDRFSAERPEGSISTLTIQRTEQRDSAMYRCASSLDIAGSTDTQYFGPGTRLTVL.